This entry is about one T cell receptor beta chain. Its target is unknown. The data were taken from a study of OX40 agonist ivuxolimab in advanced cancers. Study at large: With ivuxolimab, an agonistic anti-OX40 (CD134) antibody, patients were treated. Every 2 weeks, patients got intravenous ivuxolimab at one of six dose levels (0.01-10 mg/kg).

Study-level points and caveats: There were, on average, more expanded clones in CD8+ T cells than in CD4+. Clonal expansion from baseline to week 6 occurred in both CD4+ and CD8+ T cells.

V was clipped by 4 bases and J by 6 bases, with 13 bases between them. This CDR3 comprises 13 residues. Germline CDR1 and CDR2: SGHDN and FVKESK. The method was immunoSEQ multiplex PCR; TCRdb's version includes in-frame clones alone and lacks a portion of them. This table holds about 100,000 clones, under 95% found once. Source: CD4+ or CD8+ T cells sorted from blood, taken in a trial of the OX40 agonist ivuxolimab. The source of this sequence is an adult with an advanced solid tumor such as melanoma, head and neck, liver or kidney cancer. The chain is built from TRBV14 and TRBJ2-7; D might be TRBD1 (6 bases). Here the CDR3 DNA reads TGTGCCAGCAGCCCAGGGGACCGGGGCGAGCAGTACTTC. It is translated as CASSPGDRGEQYF.